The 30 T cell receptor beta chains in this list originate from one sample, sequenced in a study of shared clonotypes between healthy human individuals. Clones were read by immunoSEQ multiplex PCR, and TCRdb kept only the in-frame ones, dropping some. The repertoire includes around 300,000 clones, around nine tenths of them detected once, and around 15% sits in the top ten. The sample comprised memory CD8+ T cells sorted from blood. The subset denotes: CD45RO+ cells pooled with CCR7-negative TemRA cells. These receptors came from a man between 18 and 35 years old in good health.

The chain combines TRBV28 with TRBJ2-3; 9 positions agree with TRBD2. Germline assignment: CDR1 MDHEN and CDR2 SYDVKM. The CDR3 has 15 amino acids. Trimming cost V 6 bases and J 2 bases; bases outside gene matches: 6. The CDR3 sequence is CASSPIAGATDTQYF. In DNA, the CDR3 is TGTGCCAGCAGCCCAATAGCGGGAGCCACAGATACGCAGTATTTT. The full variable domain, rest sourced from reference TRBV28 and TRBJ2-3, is DVKVTQSSRYLVKRTGEKVFLECVQDMDHENMFWYRQDPGLGLRLIYFSYDVKMKEKGDIPEGYSVSREKKERFSLILESASTNQTSMYLCASSPIAGATDTQYFGPGTRLTVL.

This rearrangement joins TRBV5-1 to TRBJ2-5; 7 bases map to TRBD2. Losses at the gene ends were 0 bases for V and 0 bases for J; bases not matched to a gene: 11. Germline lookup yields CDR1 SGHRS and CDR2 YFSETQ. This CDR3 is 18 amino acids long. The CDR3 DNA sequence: TGCGCCAGCAGCTTGGGGCTAGCGGATCGCGTGTACCAAGAGACCCAGTACTTC. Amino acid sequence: CASSLGLADRVYQETQYF.

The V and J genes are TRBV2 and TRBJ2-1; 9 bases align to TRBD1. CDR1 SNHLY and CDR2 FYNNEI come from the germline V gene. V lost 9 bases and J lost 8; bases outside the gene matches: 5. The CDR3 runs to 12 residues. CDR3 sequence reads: CARTGQGYEQFF. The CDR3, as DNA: TGTGCCAGAACTGGACAGGGGTATGAGCAGTTCTTC. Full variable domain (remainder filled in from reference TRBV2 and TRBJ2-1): EPEVTQTPSHQVTQMGQEVILRCVPISNHLYFYWYRQILGQKVEFLVSFYNNEISEKSEIFDDQFSVERPDGSNFTLKIRSTKLEDSAMYFCARTGQGYEQFFGPGTRLTVL.

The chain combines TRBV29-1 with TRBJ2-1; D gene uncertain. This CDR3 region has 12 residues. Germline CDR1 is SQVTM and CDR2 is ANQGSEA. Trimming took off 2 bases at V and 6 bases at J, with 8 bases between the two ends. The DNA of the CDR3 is TGCAGCGTTGAACGTCACGGCAATGAGCAGTTCTTC. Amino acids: CSVERHGNEQFF.

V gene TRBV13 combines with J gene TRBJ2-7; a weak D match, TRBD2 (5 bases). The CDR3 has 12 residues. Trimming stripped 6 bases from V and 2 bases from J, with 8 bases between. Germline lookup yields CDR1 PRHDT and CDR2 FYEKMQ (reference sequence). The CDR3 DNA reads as TGTGCCAGCAGTTTTAGCGCCTACGAGCAGTACTTC. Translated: CASSFSAYEQYF.

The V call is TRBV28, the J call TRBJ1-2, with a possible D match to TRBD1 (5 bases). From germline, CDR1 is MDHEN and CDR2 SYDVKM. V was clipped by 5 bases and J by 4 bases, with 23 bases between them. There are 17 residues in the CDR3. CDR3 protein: CASSRGGEGRRGYGYTF. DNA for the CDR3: TGTGCCAGCAGTCGGGGCGGGGAGGGCCGGAGGGGCTATGGCTACACCTTC.

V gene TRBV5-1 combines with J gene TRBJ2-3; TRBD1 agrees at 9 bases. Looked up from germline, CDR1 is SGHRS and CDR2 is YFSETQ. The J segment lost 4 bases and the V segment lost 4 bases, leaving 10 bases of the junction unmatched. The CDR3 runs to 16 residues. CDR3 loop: CASSPWTGALADTQYF. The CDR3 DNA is TGCGCCAGCAGCCCGTGGACAGGGGCTTTAGCAGATACGCAGTATTTT.

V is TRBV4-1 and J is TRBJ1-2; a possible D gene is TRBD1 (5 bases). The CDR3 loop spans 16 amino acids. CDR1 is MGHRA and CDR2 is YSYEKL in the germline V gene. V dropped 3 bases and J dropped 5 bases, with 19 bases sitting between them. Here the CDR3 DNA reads TGCGCCAGCAGCCACCCATACGGCGGGGGGGAGTATGGCTACACCTTC. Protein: CASSHPYGGGEYGYTF.

In nucleotides, the CDR3 is TGCGCCAGCAGCTTGGGAGGGGGCTACGATACGCAGTATTTT. Amino acids: CASSLGGGYDTQYF. This sequence joins TRBV5-1 and TRBJ2-3; 7 nucleotides align to TRBD1. Germline lookup yields CDR1 SGHRS and CDR2 YFSETQ. J was trimmed by 6 bases and V by 0 bases; bases with no gene match: 4. The CDR3 is 14 residues long.

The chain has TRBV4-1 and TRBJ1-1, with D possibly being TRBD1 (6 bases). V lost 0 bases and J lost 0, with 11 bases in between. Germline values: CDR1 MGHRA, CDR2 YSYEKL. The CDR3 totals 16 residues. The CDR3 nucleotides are TGCGCCAGCAGCCAAGACACAACAGGGATGAACACTGAAGCTTTCTTT. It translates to CASSQDTTGMNTEAFF.

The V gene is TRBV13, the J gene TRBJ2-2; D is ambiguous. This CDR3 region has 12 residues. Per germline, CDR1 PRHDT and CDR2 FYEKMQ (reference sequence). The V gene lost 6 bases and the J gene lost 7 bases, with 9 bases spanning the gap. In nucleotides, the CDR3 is TGTGCCAGCAGACCGGGCCTCGGGGAGCTGTTTTTT. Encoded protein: CASRPGLGELFF.

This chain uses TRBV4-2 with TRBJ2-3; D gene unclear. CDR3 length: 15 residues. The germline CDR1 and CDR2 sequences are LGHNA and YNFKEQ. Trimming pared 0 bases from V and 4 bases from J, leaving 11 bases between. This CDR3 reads CASSQETGLADTQYF. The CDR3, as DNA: TGTGCCAGCAGCCAAGAGACGGGTTTGGCAGATACGCAGTATTTT.

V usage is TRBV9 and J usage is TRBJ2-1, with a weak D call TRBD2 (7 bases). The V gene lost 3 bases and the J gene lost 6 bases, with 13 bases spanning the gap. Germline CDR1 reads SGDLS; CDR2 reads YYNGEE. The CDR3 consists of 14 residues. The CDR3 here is CASSAYAGANEQFF. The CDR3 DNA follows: TGTGCCAGCAGCGCTTACGCGGGGGCCAATGAGCAGTTCTTC.

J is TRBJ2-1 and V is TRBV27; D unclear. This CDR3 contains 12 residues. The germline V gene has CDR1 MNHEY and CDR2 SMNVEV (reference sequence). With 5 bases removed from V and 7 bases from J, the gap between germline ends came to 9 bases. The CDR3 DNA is TGTGCCAGCAGTCCCCTAGGAAATGAGCAGTTCTTC. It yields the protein CASSPLGNEQFF.

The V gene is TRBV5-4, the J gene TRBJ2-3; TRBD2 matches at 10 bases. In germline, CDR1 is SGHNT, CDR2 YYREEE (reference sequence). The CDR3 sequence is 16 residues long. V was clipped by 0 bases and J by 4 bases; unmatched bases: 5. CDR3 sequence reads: CASSLVPSGGPDTQYF. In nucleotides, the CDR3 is TGTGCCAGCAGCTTGGTGCCTAGCGGGGGACCAGATACGCAGTATTTT. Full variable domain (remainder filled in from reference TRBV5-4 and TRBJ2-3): ETGVTQSPTHLIKTRGQQVTLRCSSQSGHNTVSWYQQALGQGPQFIFQYYREEENGRGNFPPRFSGLQFPNYSSELNVNALELDDSALYLCASSLVPSGGPDTQYFGPGTRLTVL.

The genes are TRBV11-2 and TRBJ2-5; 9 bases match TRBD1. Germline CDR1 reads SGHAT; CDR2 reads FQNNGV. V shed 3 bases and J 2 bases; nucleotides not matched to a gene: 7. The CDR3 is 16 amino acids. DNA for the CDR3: TGTGCCAGCAGCTTCGACTTGGGACAGGGACAAGAGACCCAGTACTTC. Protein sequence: CASSFDLGQGQETQYF.

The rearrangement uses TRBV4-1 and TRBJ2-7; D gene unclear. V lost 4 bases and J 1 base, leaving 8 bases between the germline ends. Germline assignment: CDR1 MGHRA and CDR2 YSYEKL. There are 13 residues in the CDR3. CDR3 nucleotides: TGCGCCAGCAGCCCCGACCCTTCCTACGAGCAGTACTTC. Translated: CASSPDPSYEQYF.

The CDR3 here is CASSQDFQGAYNQPQHF. The CDR3 bases are TGCGCCAGCAGCCAAGATTTCCAGGGGGCTTACAATCAGCCCCAGCATTTT. The gene calls are TRBV4-3 and TRBJ1-5; 8 bases map to TRBD1. Germline assignment: CDR1 LGHNA and CDR2 YSLEER. This CDR3 comprises 17 residues. Trimming took 0 bases from V and 3 from J; bases not matched to a gene: 7.

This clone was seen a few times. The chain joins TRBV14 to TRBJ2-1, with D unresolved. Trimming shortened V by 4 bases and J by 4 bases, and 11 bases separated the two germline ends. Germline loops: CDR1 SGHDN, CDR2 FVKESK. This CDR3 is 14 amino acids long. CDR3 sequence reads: CASSPPPAYNEQFF. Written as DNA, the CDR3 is TGTGCCAGCAGCCCGCCGCCAGCTTACAATGAGCAGTTCTTC. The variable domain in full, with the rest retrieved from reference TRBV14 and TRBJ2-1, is EAGVTQFPSHSVIEKGQTVTLRCDPISGHDNLYWYRRVMGKEIKFLLHFVKESKQDESGMPNNRFLAERTGGTYSTLKVQPAELEDSGVYFCASSPPPAYNEQFFGPGTRLTVL.

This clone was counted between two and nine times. The CDR3: CASSFLPYEQYF. The CDR3 nucleotides are TGTGCCAGCAGCTTCCTTCCCTACGAGCAGTACTTC. The chain joins TRBV5-8 to TRBJ2-7; D unresolved. This CDR3 region has 12 residues. CDR1 and CDR2 from the germline V gene are SGHTS and YDEGEE. Trimming took off 2 bases at V and 2 bases at J, with 5 bases between the two ends.

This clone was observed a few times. The CDR3 nucleotides are TGTGCCAGCAGCCCCTCCTACAGGGAGGATGGCTACACCTTC. Translating it yields CASSPSYREDGYTF. The chain couples TRBV11-2 to TRBJ1-2; TRBD1 might be the D (6 bases). The germline V gene has CDR1 SGHAT and CDR2 FQNNGV. V was shortened by 5 bases and J by 6 bases, with 16 bases between the two germline ends. CDR3 length: 14 amino acids.

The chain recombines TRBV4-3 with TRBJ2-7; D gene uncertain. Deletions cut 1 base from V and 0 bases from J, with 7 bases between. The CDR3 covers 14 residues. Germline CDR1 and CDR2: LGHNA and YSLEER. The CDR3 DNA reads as TGCGCCAGCAGCCAAGCTACCTACTCCTACGAGCAGTACTTC. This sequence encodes CASSQATYSYEQYF.

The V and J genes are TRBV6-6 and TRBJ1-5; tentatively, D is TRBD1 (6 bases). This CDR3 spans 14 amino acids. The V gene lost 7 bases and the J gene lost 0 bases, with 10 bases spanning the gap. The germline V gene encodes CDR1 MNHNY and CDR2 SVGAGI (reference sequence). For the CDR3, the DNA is TGTGCCAGCACCAACAGGGATAGCAATCAGCCCCAGCATTTT. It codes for CASTNRDSNQPQHF.

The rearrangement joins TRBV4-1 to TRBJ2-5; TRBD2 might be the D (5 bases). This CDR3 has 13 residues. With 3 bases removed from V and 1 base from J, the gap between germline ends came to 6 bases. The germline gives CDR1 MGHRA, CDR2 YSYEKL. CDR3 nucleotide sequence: TGCGCCAGCAGCCACGGGGTCCAAGAGACCCAGTACTTC. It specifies CASSHGVQETQYF.

The CDR3 DNA follows: TGCGCCAGCAGCGCGACAACAGGGGGCAATCAGCCCCAGCATTTT. Its translation is CASSATTGGNQPQHF. This chain uses TRBV5-1 with TRBJ1-5; 7 bases are a match to TRBD1. The V and J ends lost 4 bases and 2 bases, in that order; junction bases with no gene match: 6. The CDR3 is 15 amino acids. Germline-derived CDR1 and CDR2 are SGHRS and YFSETQ.

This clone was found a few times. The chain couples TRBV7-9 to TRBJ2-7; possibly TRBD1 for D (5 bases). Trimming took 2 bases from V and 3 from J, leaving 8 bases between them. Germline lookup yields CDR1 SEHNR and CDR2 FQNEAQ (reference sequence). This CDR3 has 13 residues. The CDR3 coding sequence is TGTGCCAGCAGCTTAAGCAGGGACTACGAGCAGTACTTC. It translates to CASSLSRDYEQYF.

Written as DNA, the CDR3 is TGTGCCAGCAGTGAAAGGGAGGCATACTACTATGGCTACACCTTC. This gives the protein CASSEREAYYYGYTF. The V and J genes are TRBV6-1 and TRBJ1-2; D not resolved. The CDR3 sequence is 15 residues long. V gave up 2 bases and J gave up 3 bases, with 13 bases separating them. Germline-derived CDR1 and CDR2 are MNHNS and SASEGT.

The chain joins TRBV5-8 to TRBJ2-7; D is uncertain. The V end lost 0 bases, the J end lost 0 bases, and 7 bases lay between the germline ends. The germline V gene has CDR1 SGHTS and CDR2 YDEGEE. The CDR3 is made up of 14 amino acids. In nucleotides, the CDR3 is TGTGCCAGCAGCTTGGTAATCCTCTCCTACGAGCAGTACTTC. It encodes CASSLVILSYEQYF.

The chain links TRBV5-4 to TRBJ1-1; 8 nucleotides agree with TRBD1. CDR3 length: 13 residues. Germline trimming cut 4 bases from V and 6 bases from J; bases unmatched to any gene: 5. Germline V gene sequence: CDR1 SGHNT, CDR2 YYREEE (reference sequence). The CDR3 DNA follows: TGTGCCAGCAGCGGCAGGGGGCACGCTGAAGCTTTCTTT. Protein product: CASSGRGHAEAFF.

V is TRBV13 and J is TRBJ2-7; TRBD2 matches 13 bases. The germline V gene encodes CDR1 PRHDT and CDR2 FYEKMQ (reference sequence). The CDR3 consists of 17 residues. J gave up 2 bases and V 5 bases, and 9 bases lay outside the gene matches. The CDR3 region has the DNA TGTGCCAGCAGCCTTACGACGGGACTAGCGGGAACCTACGAGCAGTACTTC. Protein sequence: CASSLTTGLAGTYEQYF.